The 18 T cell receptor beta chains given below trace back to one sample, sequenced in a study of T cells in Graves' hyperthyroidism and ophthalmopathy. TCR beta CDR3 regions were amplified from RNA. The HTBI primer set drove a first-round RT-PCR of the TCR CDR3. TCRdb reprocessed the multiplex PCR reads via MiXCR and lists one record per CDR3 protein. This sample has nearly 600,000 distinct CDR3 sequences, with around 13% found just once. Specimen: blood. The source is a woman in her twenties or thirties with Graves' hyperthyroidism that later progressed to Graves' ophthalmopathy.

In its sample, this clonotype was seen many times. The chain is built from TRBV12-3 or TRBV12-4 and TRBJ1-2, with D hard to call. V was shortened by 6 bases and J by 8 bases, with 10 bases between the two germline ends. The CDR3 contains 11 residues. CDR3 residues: CASSSRGGYTF. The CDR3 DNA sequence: TGTGCCAGCAGCTCTAGAGGGGGCTACACCTTC.

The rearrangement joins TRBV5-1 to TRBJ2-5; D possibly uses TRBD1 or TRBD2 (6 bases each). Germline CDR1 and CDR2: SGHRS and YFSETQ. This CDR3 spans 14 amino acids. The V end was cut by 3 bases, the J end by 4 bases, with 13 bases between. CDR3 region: CASSSYGGLETQYF. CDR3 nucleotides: TGCGCCAGCAGCTCCTACGGGGGCCTAGAGACCCAGTACTTC.

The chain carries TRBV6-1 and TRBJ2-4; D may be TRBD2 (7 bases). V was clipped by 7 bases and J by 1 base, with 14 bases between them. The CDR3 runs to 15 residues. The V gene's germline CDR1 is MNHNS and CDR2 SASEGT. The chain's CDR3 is CASIRGGGAKNIQYF. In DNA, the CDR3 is TGTGCCAGCATCCGGGGAGGGGGGGCCAAAAACATTCAGTACTTC.

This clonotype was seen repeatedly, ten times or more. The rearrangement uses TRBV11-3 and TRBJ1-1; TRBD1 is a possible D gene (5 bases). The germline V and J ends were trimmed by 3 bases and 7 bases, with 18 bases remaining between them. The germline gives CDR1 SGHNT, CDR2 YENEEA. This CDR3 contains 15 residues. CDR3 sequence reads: CASSFWEGARIEAFF. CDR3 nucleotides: TGTGCCAGCAGCTTTTGGGAAGGGGCGAGGATTGAAGCTTTCTTT.

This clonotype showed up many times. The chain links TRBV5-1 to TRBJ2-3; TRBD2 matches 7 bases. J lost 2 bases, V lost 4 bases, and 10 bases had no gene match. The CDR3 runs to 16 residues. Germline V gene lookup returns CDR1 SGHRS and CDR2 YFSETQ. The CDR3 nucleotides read TGCGCCAGCAGCCAGAGAAGCGGGGCATACACAGATACGCAGTATTTT. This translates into CASSQRSGAYTDTQYF.

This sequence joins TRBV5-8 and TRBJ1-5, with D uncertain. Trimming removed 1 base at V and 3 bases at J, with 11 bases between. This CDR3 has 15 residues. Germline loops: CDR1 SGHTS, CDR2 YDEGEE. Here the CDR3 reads CASSLQADSNQPQHF. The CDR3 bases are TGTGCCAGCAGCTTGCAGGCTGATTCCAATCAGCCCCAGCATTTT.

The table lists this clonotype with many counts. The CDR3 DNA reads TGTGCCAGCAACCGACCGGGACAGGGGGCGAACACTGAAGCTTTCTTT. Translating it yields CASNRPGQGANTEAFF. This sequence joins TRBV28 and TRBJ1-1, with 12 bases matching TRBD1. This CDR3 is 16 amino acids long. The germline V gene has CDR1 MDHEN and CDR2 SYDVKM. J gave up 1 base and V 7 bases, and 7 bases lay outside the gene matches. The variable domain in full, with the rest retrieved from reference TRBV28 and TRBJ1-1, is DVKVTQSSRYLVKRTGEKVFLECVQDMDHENMFWYRQDPGLGLRLIYFSYDVKMKEKGDIPEGYSVSREKKERFSLILESASTNQTSMYLCASNRPGQGANTEAFFGQGTRLTVV.

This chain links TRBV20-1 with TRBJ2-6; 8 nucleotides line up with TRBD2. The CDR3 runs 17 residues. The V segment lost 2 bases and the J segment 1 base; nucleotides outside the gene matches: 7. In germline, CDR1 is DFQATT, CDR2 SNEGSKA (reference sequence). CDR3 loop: CSARPSGGPSGANVLTF. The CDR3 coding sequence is TGCAGTGCTAGACCGAGCGGGGGACCTTCTGGGGCCAACGTCCTGACTTTC.

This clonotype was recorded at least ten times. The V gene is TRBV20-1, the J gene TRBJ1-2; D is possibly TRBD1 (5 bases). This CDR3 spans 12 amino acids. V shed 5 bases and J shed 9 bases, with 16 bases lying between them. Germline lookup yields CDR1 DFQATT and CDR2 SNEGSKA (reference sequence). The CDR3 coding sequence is TGCAGTGCTTATCCCACGGGGGATCGCTACACCTTC. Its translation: CSAYPTGDRYTF.

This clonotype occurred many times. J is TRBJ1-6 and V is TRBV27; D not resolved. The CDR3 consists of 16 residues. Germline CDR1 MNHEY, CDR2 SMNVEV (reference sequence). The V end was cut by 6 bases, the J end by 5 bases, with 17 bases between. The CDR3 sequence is CASSPSISRDNSPLHF. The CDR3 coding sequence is TGTGCCAGCAGCCCGTCGATTTCGAGAGATAATTCACCCCTCCACTTT.

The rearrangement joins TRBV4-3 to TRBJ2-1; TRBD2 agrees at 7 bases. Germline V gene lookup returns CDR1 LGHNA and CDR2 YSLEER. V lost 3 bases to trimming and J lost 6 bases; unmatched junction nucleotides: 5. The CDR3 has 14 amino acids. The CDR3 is CASSQEGGPNEQFF. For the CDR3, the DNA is TGCGCCAGCAGCCAGGAGGGAGGGCCCAATGAGCAGTTCTTC.

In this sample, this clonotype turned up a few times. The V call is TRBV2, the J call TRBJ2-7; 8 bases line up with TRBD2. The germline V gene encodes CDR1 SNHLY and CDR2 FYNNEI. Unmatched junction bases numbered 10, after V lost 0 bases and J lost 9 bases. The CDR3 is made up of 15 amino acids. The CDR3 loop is CASSEAPGGPRGQYF. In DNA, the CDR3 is TGTGCCAGCAGTGAAGCGCCGGGAGGGCCACGGGGGCAGTACTTC. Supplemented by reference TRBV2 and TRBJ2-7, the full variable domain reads EPEVTQTPSHQVTQMGQEVILRCVPISNHLYFYWYRQILGQKVEFLVSFYNNEISEKSEIFDDQFSVERPDGSNFTLKIRSTKLEDSAMYFCASSEAPGGPRGQYFGPGTRLTVT.

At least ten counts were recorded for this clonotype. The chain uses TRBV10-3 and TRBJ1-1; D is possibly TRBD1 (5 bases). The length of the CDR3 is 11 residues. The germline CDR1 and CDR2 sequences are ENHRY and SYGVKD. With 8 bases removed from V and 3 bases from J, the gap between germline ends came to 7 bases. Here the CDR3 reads CAIGADTEAFF. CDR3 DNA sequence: TGTGCCATCGGGGCGGACACTGAAGCTTTCTTT.

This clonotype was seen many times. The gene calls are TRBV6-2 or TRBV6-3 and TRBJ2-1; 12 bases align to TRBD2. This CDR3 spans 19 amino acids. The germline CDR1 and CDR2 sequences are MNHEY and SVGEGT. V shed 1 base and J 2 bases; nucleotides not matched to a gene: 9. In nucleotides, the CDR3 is TGTGCCAGCAGTTACTTCGGGCTAGCGGGAGGGCCGGCCTACAATGAGCAGTTCTTC. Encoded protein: CASSYFGLAGGPAYNEQFF.

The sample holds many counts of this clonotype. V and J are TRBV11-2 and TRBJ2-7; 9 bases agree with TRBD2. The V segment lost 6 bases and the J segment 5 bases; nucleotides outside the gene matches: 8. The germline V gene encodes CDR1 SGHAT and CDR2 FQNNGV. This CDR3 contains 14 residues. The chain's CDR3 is CASRSSGSINEQYF. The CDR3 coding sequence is TGTGCCAGCAGAAGTAGCGGGAGTATAAACGAGCAGTACTTC.

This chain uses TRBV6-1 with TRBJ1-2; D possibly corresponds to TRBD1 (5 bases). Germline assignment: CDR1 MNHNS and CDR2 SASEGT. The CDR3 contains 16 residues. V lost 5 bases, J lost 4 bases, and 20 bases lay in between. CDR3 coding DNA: TGTGCCAGCAGTTCCCCCAACAGGCCGGGAGGCTATGGCTACACCTTC. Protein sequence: CASSSPNRPGGYGYTF.

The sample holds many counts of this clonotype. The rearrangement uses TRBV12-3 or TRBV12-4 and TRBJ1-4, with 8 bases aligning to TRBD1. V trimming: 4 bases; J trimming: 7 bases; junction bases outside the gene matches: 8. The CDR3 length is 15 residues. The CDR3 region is CASSWGQEDREKLFF. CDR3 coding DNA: TGTGCCAGCAGTTGGGGACAGGAGGATCGTGAAAAACTGTTTTTT.

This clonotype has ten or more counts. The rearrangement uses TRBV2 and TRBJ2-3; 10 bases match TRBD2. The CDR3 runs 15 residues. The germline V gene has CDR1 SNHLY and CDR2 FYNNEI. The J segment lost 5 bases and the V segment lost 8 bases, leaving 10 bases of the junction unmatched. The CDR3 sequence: CASVRVSSGGDTQYF. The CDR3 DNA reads TGTGCCAGCGTTAGAGTGTCTAGCGGGGGAGATACGCAGTATTTT.